This T cell receptor (beta chain) comes out of a study of shared clonotypes between healthy human individuals. Generated by immunoSEQ multiplex PCR, the TCRdb table keeps only in-frame clones and is missing some. The data contain about 2.1 million clones, 90% to 95% of them seen just once; the ten biggest clones take up about 1.7%. Germline V gives CDR1 SGHVS, CDR2 FQNEAQ. The J segment lost 1 base and the V segment lost 5 bases, leaving 13 bases of the junction unmatched. The length of the CDR3 is 19 residues. Naivety among CD8 cells was defined by CD45RO negativity and positive CCR7 selection, thereby excluding terminally differentiated effector memory CD45RA+ cells.

The chain recombines TRBV7-8 with TRBJ2-1; 11 nucleotides align to TRBD2. The material sequenced was naive CD8+ T cells from PBMCs. This TCR was recovered from a man aged 18 to 30 in good health. Some clones in this sample may be carry-over from other donors' samples. For the CDR3, the DNA is TGTGCCAGCAGCGCCCCGGGACGAATAGCGGGAGGGTCCTACAATGAGCAGTTCTTC. Encoded protein: CASSAPGRIAGGSYNEQFF.